The source of this T cell receptor beta chain is a study of T cell repertoires in aging, cancer and after chemotherapy. By share, this clonotype counts as medium-sized. Germline CDR1 reads MNHNS; CDR2 reads SASEGT. V was shortened by 2 bases and J by 4 bases, with 11 bases between the two germline ends. The CDR3 sequence is 14 residues long. TRB rearrangements spanning V, D and J were amplified using mixed TRB-A/B primers. TCRdb reprocessed the multiplex PCR reads via MiXCR and lists one record per CDR3 protein. The table has some 2,000 distinct CDR3 sequences, around 28% seen once; the top ten hold approximately 35%. The template was genomic DNA from peripheral blood, not RNA.

The material sequenced was blood. The source of this sequence is a human donor in good health. The gene calls are TRBV6-1 and TRBJ2-5, with D tentatively TRBD1 (5 bases). CDR3 protein: CASSERGQGETQYF. The CDR3, as DNA: TGTGCCAGCAGTGAAAGGGGTCAGGGAGAGACCCAGTACTTC.